The 31 T cell receptor beta chains listed next were all sequenced from one sample in a study of blood T cells in healthy people across ages. Using a J-beta primer mix together with a sample-barcoded 5' primer, a second PCR was run for about 6 to 12 cycles. MiXCR, applied by TCRdb to the 5' RACE reads, yields one record per CDR3 protein. The data show more than 1.4 million distinct CDR3 sequences, around 39% seen once. Material for sequencing was blood. The receptor source for this set is a woman under 30 in good health.

The chain uses TRBV6-5 and TRBJ1-2; D might be TRBD1 (5 bases). In germline, CDR1 is MNHEY, CDR2 SVGAGI. V was shortened by 6 bases and J by 11 bases, with 19 bases between the two germline ends. The CDR3 covers 13 residues. The CDR3 bases are TGTGCCAGCAGGATGGGACCACCGGCGGGTTACACCTTC. It is translated as CASRMGPPAGYTF.

This rearrangement joins TRBV6-6 to TRBJ2-3; possible D gene TRBD1, 6 bases. Germline V gene data show CDR1 as MNHNY and CDR2 as SVGAGI (reference sequence). The CDR3 is 16 residues long. With 5 bases removed from V and 3 bases from J, the gap between germline ends came to 18 bases. The CDR3, as DNA: TGTGCCAGCAGTATCTCTTTCGGACAGCAGACAGATACGCAGTATTTT. This sequence encodes CASSISFGQQTDTQYF.

The V gene is TRBV13, the J gene TRBJ2-5, with a tentative D call TRBD2 (5 bases). The V end was cut by 5 bases, the J end by 11 bases, with 27 bases between. From germline, CDR1 is PRHDT and CDR2 FYEKMQ (reference sequence). CDR3 size: 16 residues. CDR3 in amino acids: CASSPPGGSGHNEQYF. The CDR3 DNA reads as TGTGCCAGCAGCCCCCCCGGTGGGAGTGGCCACAATGAGCAGTACTTC.

This clonotype was observed a handful of times. The chain recombines TRBV11-3 with TRBJ2-7; D unresolved. From germline, CDR1 is SGHNT and CDR2 YENEEA. The CDR3 length is 14 residues. Trimming removed 4 bases from V and 3 bases from J, with 13 bases in between. The CDR3 here is CASSSRDGDYEQYF. The CDR3, as DNA: TGTGCCAGCAGCTCCCGCGACGGAGACTACGAGCAGTACTTC.

The V call is TRBV20-1, the J call TRBJ1-5; 8 nucleotides line up with TRBD1. The germline CDR1 and CDR2 sequences are DFQATT and SNEGSKA (reference sequence). The CDR3 runs to 14 residues. CDR3 sequence: CSASGGASNQPQHF. The CDR3 DNA reads as TGCAGCGCGTCAGGGGGCGCGAGTAATCAGCCCCAGCATTTT.

This clonotype was counted a few times. This rearrangement joins TRBV4-2 to TRBJ1-4; D not certain. The V gene's germline CDR1 is LGHNA and CDR2 YNFKEQ. Trimming cost V 0 bases and J 7 bases, with 6 bases left between them. The CDR3 is 13 amino acids. The CDR3 loop is CASSQDGGEKLFF. In nucleotides, the CDR3 is TGTGCCAGCAGCCAAGATGGTGGTGAAAAACTGTTTTTT.

The chain combines TRBV25-1 with TRBJ1-1; 12 positions agree with TRBD1. This CDR3 region has 15 residues. Trimming cost V 1 base and J 5 bases; bases outside gene matches: 2. The germline V gene has CDR1 MGHDK and CDR2 SYGVNS. The CDR3 protein is CASSESGQGATEAFF. In DNA form, the CDR3 reads TGTGCCAGCAGTGAATCGGGACAGGGGGCGACTGAAGCTTTCTTT.

The chain carries TRBV6-5 and TRBJ1-1; D possibly corresponds to TRBD1 (6 bases). V lost 6 bases and J 2 bases, leaving 16 bases between the germline ends. Germline V CDR1 and CDR2: MNHEY, SVGAGI. The CDR3 is made up of 15 amino acids. The CDR3, as DNA: TGTGCCAGCAGGGCGCTGCAGGGGCCAAACACTGAAGCTTTCTTT. Protein: CASRALQGPNTEAFF.

The V call is TRBV20-1, the J call TRBJ2-1; 10 bases line up with TRBD2. The CDR3 extends over 19 amino acids. J was trimmed by 0 bases and V by 0 bases; bases with no gene match: 11. Germline V gene data show CDR1 as DFQATT and CDR2 as SNEGSKA (reference sequence). In DNA form, the CDR3 reads TGCAGTGCTAGAGATTGGGAGACTAGCGGGCCGAGCTCCTACAATGAGCAGTTCTTC. Encoded protein: CSARDWETSGPSSYNEQFF.

The chain links TRBV7-9 to TRBJ1-2, with TRBD1 matching 7 bases. Germline V gene sequence: CDR1 SEHNR, CDR2 FQNEAQ (reference sequence). The CDR3 is 14 residues long. Trimming removed 4 bases from V and 3 bases from J; junction bases left unmatched: 5. The CDR3 nucleotides are TGTGCCAGCAGCTCCTCCGGGACAGACTATGGCTACACCTTC. This translates into CASSSSGTDYGYTF.

This clonotype was observed a handful of times. This rearrangement joins TRBV4-1 to TRBJ2-4, with TRBD2 as a possible D gene (6 bases). The closer fit of TRBJ2-7 to the DNA end suggests the J call may be wrong. CDR3 length: 14 amino acids. Looked up from germline, CDR1 is MGHRA and CDR2 is YSYEKL. The CDR3 spells CASSQVGGGIEQYF. For the CDR3, the DNA is TGCGCCAGCAGCCAAGTGGGGGGTGGAATCGAGCAGTACTTC.

The chain couples TRBV6-6 to TRBJ2-7, with TRBD1 matching 7 bases. The V gene end was trimmed by 6 bases and the J gene end by 3 bases; junction bases not matched to a gene: 11. This CDR3 is 15 amino acids long. From germline, CDR1 is MNHNY and CDR2 SVGAGI (reference sequence). The CDR3 nucleotides are TGTGCCAGCAGACCCGAGTGGACAGGCCTCTACGAGCAGTACTTC. This sequence encodes CASRPEWTGLYEQYF.

In this sample, this clonotype turned up a few times. The CDR3 loop is CASSSMGLAGTDTQYF. The CDR3 nucleotides are TGTGCCAGCAGCTCGATGGGACTAGCGGGCACAGATACGCAGTATTTT. This chain links TRBV5-5 with TRBJ2-3, with TRBD2 matching over 11 bases. Germline V gene data show CDR1 as SGHKS and CDR2 as YYEKEE (reference sequence). This CDR3 spans 16 amino acids. The V and J ends lost 3 bases and 1 base, in that order; junction bases with no gene match: 4.

V and J are TRBV20-1 and TRBJ1-5; the D is unclear. CDR3 length: 13 residues. The V end was cut by 6 bases, the J end by 0 bases, with 9 bases between. Germline assignment: CDR1 DFQATT and CDR2 SNEGSKA (reference sequence). The DNA of the CDR3 is TGCAGTGCGTTAGAAACTAGCAATCAGCCCCAGCATTTT. Encoded protein: CSALETSNQPQHF.

The chain employs TRBV12-3 or TRBV12-4 and TRBJ2-7, with a weak D call TRBD2 (6 bases). The ends were cut back, 8 bases at V and 0 bases at J, with 11 bases in the middle. CDR3 length equals 13 residues. CDR3: CASGSTSSYEQYF. The CDR3 nucleotides are TGTGCCAGCGGATCGACTAGCTCCTACGAGCAGTACTTC.

Only a few counts were recorded for this clonotype. CDR3 DNA sequence: TGCAGCGTTGAAGGGCACCTAGGAGGGTATGGCTACACCTTC. Translating gives CSVEGHLGGYGYTF. The V gene is TRBV29-1, the J gene TRBJ1-2, with no clear D. The V end was cut by 1 base, the J end by 5 bases, with 14 bases between. This CDR3 contains 14 residues. Germline CDR1 is SQVTM and CDR2 is ANQGSEA.

This clonotype was picked up a small number of times. This chain joins TRBV29-1 and TRBJ1-2, with D possibly matching TRBD1 (5 bases). V was pared by 5 bases and J by 4 bases, with 23 bases between. The germline gives CDR1 SQVTM, CDR2 ANQGSEA. This CDR3 has 16 residues. The CDR3 is CSVYLGVLGGSYGYTF. The CDR3 region has the DNA TGCAGCGTTTACTTGGGTGTTTTGGGGGGTTCCTATGGCTACACCTTC.

This clonotype was observed a few times. The chain couples TRBV27 to TRBJ2-7; 7 positions agree with TRBD1. V dropped 5 bases and J dropped 5; count of bases not matched to a gene: 3. CDR1 MNHEY and CDR2 SMNVEV come from the germline V gene (reference sequence). This CDR3 region has 12 residues. Here the CDR3 reads CASSDRVHEQYF. CDR3 nucleotide sequence: TGTGCCAGCAGTGACAGGGTCCACGAGCAGTACTTC.

The rearrangement links TRBV11-2 to TRBJ2-5, with 8 bases that match TRBD1. CDR1 is SGHAT, CDR2 FQNNGV, per germline. Trimming at V came to 5 bases and at J to 4 bases, leaving 9 bases not matched to a gene. CDR3 length equals 15 residues. In DNA, the CDR3 is TGTGCCAGCAGCCCGAGACAGGGGAATTTAGAGACCCAGTACTTC. Amino acid sequence: CASSPRQGNLETQYF.

V usage is TRBV27 and J usage is TRBJ2-5; D may be TRBD2 (5 bases). Germline CDR1 is MNHEY and CDR2 is SMNVEV (reference sequence). V was clipped by 6 bases and J by 5 bases, with 25 bases between them. The CDR3 contains 17 residues. The CDR3 DNA reads as TGTGCCAGCAGCCTAGGACGGAAGGAGGATATGTCCGAGACCCAGTACTTC. Its translation is CASSLGRKEDMSETQYF.

The chain joins TRBV6-2 or TRBV6-3 to TRBJ2-1, with D maybe TRBD2 (6 bases). The V gene's germline CDR1 is MNHEY and CDR2 SVGEGT. This CDR3 region has 15 residues. Trimming took off 10 bases at V and 8 bases at J, with 24 bases between the two ends. DNA of the CDR3: TGTGCCAACAGCGGTACCGGGAGTAAGATCTATGAGCAGTTCTTC. This encodes CANSGTGSKIYEQFF.

Comment on this clonotype: A read error may account for a junction end that differs from germline. The gene calls are TRBV12-3 or TRBV12-4 and TRBJ2-3, with 7 nucleotides matching TRBD2. The CDR3 runs to 14 residues. This CDR3 reads CAGTSDSLADTQYF. DNA for the CDR3: TGTGCCGGCACTAGCGATAGTCTTGCAGATACGCAATATTTT.

This clonotype came up a few times. V and J are TRBV5-5 and TRBJ1-2; 7 bases fit TRBD1. Per germline, CDR1 SGHKS and CDR2 YYEKEE (reference sequence). Germline trimming cut 4 bases from V and 2 bases from J; bases unmatched to any gene: 8. The CDR3 is 15 amino acids. The CDR3: CASSPTGTENYGYTF. CDR3 nucleotide sequence: TGTGCCAGCAGCCCTACCGGGACAGAAAACTATGGCTACACCTTC.

J is TRBJ1-2 and V is TRBV7-9, with D maybe TRBD1 (6 bases). The CDR3 sequence is 14 residues long. Germline CDR1 SEHNR, CDR2 FQNEAQ (reference sequence). The ends were cut back, 2 bases at V and 8 bases at J, with 15 bases in the middle. Written as DNA, the CDR3 is TGTGCCAGCAGCTTATCTCCAGGGGAGGGCGGCTACACCTTC. It specifies CASSLSPGEGGYTF.

The chain has TRBV12-3 or TRBV12-4 and TRBJ2-1; D possibly corresponds to TRBD1 (6 bases). V shed 3 bases and J shed 5 bases, with 17 bases lying between them. The CDR3 totals 16 residues. The CDR3 sequence: CASSFSRDKANNEQFF. The CDR3 DNA is TGTGCCAGCAGTTTTTCTCGGGACAAGGCCAACAATGAGCAGTTCTTC.

The chain has TRBV6-1 and TRBJ2-7; D call uncertain. Germline V gives CDR1 MNHNS, CDR2 SASEGT. The CDR3 sequence is 14 residues long. V shed 4 bases and J shed 2 bases, with 12 bases lying between them. The CDR3 spells CASSGAVVTYEQYF. The CDR3 DNA sequence: TGTGCCAGCAGTGGGGCAGTTGTCACCTACGAGCAGTACTTC.

The chain recombines TRBV7-6 with TRBJ2-3; 9 nucleotides align to TRBD2. V lost 5 bases, J lost 2 bases, and 14 bases stayed unmatched. The CDR3 spans 18 residues. From germline, CDR1 is SGHVS and CDR2 FNYEAQ. This CDR3 is CASSATRGGLEHTDTQYF. In DNA, the CDR3 is TGTGCCAGCAGCGCTACGCGGGGGGGACTAGAACACACAGATACGCAGTATTTT.

This clonotype has more than one count but fewer than ten. This CDR3 reads CSAEIRDRPDSSYNEQFF. CDR3 bases: TGCAGTGCGGAGATCCGGGACAGGCCCGATAGCTCCTACAATGAGCAGTTCTTC. V and J are TRBV20-1 and TRBJ2-1, with 8 bases aligning to TRBD1. V lost 6 bases to trimming and J lost 0 bases; unmatched junction nucleotides: 16. The CDR3 extends over 18 amino acids. CDR1 is DFQATT and CDR2 is SNEGSKA in the germline V gene (reference sequence).

The V call is TRBV6-5, the J call TRBJ2-1; possibly TRBD2 for D (6 bases). Trimming left V 6 bases short and J 14 bases short, with 14 bases between. Per the germline V gene, CDR1 is MNHEY and CDR2 is SVGAGI. There are 11 residues in the CDR3. The CDR3 DNA follows: TGTGCCAGCAGGGCCGGGACTCTGAAGTTCTTC. It translates to CASRAGTLKFF.

V gene TRBV24-1 combines with J gene TRBJ1-1; 12 nucleotides line up with TRBD1. V trimming: 5 bases; J trimming: 5 bases; junction bases outside the gene matches: 8. Germline V gives CDR1 KGHDR, CDR2 SFDVKD. This CDR3 is 16 amino acids long. The CDR3 nucleotides read TGTGCCACCAGTGGGGGACAGGGGGCGATGGGAACTGAAGCTTTCTTT. Protein sequence: CATSGGQGAMGTEAFF.

The chain uses TRBV27 and TRBJ1-5; D not certain. The germline V gene has CDR1 MNHEY and CDR2 SMNVEV (reference sequence). Trimming stripped 2 bases from V and 7 bases from J, with 12 bases between. The CDR3 spans 14 residues. The CDR3 region has the DNA TGTGCCAGCAGTTTAAGCCCTTCGGGGCAGCCCCAGCATTTT. It translates to CASSLSPSGQPQHF.